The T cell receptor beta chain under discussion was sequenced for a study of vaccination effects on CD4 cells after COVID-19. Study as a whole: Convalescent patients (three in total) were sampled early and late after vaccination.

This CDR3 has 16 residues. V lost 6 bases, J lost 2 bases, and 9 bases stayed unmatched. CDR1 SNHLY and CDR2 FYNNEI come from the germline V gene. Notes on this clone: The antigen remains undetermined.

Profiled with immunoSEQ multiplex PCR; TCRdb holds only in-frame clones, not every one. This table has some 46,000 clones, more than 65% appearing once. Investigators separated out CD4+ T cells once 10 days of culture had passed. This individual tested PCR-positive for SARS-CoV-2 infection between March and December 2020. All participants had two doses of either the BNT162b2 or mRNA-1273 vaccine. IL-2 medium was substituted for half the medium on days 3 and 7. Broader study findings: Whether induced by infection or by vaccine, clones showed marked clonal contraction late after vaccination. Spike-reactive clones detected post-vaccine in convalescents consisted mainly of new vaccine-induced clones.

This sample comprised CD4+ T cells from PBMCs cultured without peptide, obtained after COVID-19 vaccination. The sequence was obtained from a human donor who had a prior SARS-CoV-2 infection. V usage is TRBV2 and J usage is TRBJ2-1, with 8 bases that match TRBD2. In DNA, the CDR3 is TGTGCCAGCAGCCCCCTGGGACTAGGGCCCTACAATGAGCAGTTCTTC. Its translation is CASSPLGLGPYNEQFF. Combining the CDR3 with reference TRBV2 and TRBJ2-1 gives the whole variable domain EPEVTQTPSHQVTQMGQEVILRCVPISNHLYFYWYRQILGQKVEFLVSFYNNEISEKSEIFDDQFSVERPDGSNFTLKIRSTKLEDSAMYFCASSPLGLGPYNEQFFGPGTRLTVL.